What follows describes a single TCR beta chain. Assay used: immunoSEQ multiplex PCR; TCRdb lists only in-frame clones, some missing. The sample has roughly 140,000 clones, about 90% seen once; the top ten hold roughly 2.1%. This sample stems from a study of blood T cell repertoires in COVID-19. Study-wide background: The cDNA or gDNA used as material had been derived from T cells, B-cell-depleted T cells, or PBMCs.

CDR1 is MGHRA and CDR2 is YSYEKL in the germline V gene. This CDR3 contains 15 residues. Losses at the gene ends were 0 bases for V and 8 bases for J; bases not matched to a gene: 8. The sequenced material came from peripheral blood. V and J are TRBV4-1 and TRBJ2-3; 7 nucleotides agree with TRBD2. The source of this sequence is a human donor in a cohort sampled during active COVID-19. CDR3 residues: CASSQEAREMSTQYF. As DNA, the CDR3 is TGCGCCAGCAGCCAAGAGGCGCGGGAGATGAGTACGCAGTATTTT.